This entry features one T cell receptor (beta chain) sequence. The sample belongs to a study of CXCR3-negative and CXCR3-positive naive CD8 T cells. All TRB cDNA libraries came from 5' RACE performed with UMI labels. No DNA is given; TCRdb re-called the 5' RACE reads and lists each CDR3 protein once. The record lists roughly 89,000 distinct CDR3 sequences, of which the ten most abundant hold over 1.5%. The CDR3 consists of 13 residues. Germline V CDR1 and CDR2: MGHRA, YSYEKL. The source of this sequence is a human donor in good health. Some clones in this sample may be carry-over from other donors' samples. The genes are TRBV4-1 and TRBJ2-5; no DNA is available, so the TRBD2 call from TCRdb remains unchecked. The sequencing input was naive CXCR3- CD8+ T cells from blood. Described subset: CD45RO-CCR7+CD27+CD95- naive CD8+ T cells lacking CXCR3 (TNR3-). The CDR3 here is CASSGLGWETQYF.